This T cell receptor beta chain derives from a study of cytomegalovirus exposure and HLA in healthy donors. The length of the CDR3 is 11 residues. The PCR contained 60 Vbeta and 13 Jbeta primers. The repertoire was sequenced with immunoSEQ multiplex PCR; TCRdb's copy has only in-frame clones and lacks some. The data show around 160,000 clones, with 70% to 90% seen just once and 7.5% to 10% held by the top ten. This sequence joins TRBV12-2 and TRBJ2-7; no check of the table's D call, TRBD2, against the DNA was made. TRBV12-2 is listed as a pseudogene. This sequence originates from a man aged 18 to 30 in good health and CMV-seropositive. What was sequenced was PBMCs. CDR3 DNA: TGTGCAAGTCGCTTAGTCCTCGAGCAGTACTTC. The encoded protein is CASRLVLEQYF.